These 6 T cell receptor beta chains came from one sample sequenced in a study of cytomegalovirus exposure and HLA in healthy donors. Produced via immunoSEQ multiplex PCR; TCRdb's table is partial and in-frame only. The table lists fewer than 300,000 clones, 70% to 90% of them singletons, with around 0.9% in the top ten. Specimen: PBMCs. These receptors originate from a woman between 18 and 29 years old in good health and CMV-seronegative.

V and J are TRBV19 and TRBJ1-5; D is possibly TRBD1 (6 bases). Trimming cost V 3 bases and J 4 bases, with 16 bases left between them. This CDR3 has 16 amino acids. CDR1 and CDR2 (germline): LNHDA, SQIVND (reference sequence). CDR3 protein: CASSIPTGTLNQPQHF. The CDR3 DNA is TGTGCCAGTAGTATCCCCACAGGGACCCTAAATCAGCCCCAGCATTTT.

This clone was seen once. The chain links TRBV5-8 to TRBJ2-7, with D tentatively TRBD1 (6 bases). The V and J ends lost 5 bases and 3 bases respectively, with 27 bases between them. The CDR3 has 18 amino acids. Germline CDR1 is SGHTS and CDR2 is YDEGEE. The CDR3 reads CASRGGGRAMKGYYEQYF. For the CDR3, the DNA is TGTGCCAGCAGGGGTGGGGGCAGGGCGATGAAAGGCTACTACGAGCAGTACTTC.

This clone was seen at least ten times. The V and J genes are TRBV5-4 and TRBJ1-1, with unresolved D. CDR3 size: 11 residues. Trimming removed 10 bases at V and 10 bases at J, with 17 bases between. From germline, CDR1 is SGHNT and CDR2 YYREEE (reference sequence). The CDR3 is CAYSFFAGAFF. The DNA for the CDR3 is TGTGCCTACTCCTTCTTCGCCGGAGCTTTCTTT.

The CDR3 DNA reads as TGTGCCAGCAGTGGAGGGGACAGCGGATGGGATGAGCAGTTCTTC. Protein product: CASSGGDSGWDEQFF. The chain is built from TRBV27 and TRBJ2-1; perhaps TRBD1 as D (7 bases). This CDR3 region has 15 residues. Germline loops: CDR1 MNHEY, CDR2 SMNVEV (reference sequence). V dropped 5 bases and J dropped 8 bases, with 19 bases sitting between them.

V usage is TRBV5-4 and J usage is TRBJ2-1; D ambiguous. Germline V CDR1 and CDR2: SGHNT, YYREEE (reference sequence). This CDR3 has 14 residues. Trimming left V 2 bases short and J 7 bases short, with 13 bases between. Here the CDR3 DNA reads TGTGCCAGCAGCTTCCTAGGTCCGATTAATGAGCAGTTCTTC. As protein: CASSFLGPINEQFF.

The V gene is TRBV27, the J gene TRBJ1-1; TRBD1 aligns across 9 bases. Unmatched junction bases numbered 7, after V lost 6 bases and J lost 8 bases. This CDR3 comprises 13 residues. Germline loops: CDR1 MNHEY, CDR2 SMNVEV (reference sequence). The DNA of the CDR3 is TGTGCCAGCAGGATAGGACAGGGGATGGAAGCTTTCTTT. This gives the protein CASRIGQGMEAFF.